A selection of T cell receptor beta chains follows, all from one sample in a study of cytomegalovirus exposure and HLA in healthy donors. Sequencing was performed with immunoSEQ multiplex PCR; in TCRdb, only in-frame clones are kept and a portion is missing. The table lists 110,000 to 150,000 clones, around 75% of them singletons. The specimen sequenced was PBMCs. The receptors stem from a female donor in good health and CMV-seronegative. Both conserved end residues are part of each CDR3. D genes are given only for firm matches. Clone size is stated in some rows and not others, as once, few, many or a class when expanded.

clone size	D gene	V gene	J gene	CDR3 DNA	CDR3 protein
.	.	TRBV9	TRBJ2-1	TGTGCCAGCAGCCCCAGCTCCTACAATGAGCAGTTCTTC	CASSPSSYNEQFF
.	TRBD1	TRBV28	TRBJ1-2	TGTGCCAGCAGTCTAAGGGGACAGGGGGACTATGGCTACACCTTC	CASSLRGQGDYGYTF
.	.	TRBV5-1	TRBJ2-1	TGCGCCAGCAGCTTGGCAGGGTACCATGAGCAGTTCTTC	CASSLAGYHEQFF
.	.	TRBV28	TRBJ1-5	TGTGCCAGCAGACCAACAGGGATTCTCAATCAGCCCCAGCATTTT	CASRPTGILNQPQHF
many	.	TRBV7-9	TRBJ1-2	TGTGCCAGCAGCCCGCCCGCAGGCTATGGCTACACCTTC	CASSPPAGYGYTF
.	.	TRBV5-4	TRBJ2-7	TGTGCCAGCAGCTCAGGGCTCGAGCAGTACTTC	CASSSGLEQYF
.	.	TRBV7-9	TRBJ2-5	TGTGCCAGCAGCTTGGGGCACTCCCACCCGTACCAAGAGACCCAGTACTTC	CASSLGHSHPYQETQYF
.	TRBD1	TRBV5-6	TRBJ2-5	TGTGCCAGCAGCTTGGACACAGGGGGGGACAGGGGGACCCAGTACTTC	CASSLDTGGDRGTQYF
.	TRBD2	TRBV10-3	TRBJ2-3	TGTGCCATCAGTGAGTCGGGGGGGTACACAGATACGCAGTATTTT	CAISESGGYTDTQYF
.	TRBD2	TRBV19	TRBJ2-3	TGTGCCACAAGTACAAGGCTAGCGGGTAGCACAGATACGCAGTATTTT	CATSTRLAGSTDTQYF
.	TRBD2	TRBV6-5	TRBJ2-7	TGTGCCAGCAGTCAGCCGGGACTAGCGGGAGAGTACTTC	CASSQPGLAGEYF
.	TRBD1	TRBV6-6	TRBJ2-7	TGTGCCAGCAGTTACACCGGACAGGGGTGGTACGAGCAGTACTTC	CASSYTGQGWYEQYF
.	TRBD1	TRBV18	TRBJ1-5	TGTGCCAGCTCACCACGGACGGCAGGGGGGCCCCAGCATTTT	CASSPRTAGGPQHF
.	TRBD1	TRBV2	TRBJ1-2	TGTGCCAGCACGCCGACAGGGCCCTATGGCTACACCTTC	CASTPTGPYGYTF
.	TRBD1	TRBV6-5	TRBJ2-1	TGTGCCAGCAGTTACATGGACAGGGGGCGCAATGAGCAGTTCTTC	CASSYMDRGRNEQFF
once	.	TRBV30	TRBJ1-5	TGTGCCTGGAGGGGGCCGGGTAGCAATCAGCCCCAGCATTTT	CAWRGPGSNQPQHF
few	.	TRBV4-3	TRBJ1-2	TGCGCCAGCAGCCAACGTGAGGGTTATGGCTACACCTTC	CASSQREGYGYTF
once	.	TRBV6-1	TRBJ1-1	TGTGCCAGCAGAGACAGGAATATGAACACTGAAGCTTTCTTT	CASRDRNMNTEAFF
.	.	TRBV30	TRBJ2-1	TGTGCCTGGAGTCGGGGGAGCTCCTACAATGAGCAGTTCTTC	CAWSRGSSYNEQFF
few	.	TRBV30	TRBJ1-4	TGTGCCTGGAGTGTACTAGGGAACGTAGGAAAACTGTTTTTT	CAWSVLGNVGKLFF
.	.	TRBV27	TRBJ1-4	TGTGCCAGCAGTATTATTGCAACTAATGAAAAACTGTTTTTT	CASSIIATNEKLFF
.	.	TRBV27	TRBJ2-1	TGTGCCAGCGGACTGGGCAATGAGCAGTTCTTC	CASGLGNEQFF
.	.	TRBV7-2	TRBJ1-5	TGTGCCAGCAGCTTAGTGGGGAGTCGTCTAGGTCAGCCCCAGCATTTT	CASSLVGSRLGQPQHF
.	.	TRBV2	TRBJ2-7	TGTGCCAGCCTAGACAGTCTGGAAGAGCAGTACTTC	CASLDSLEEQYF
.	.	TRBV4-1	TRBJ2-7	TGCGCCAGCAGCCAAGACCTAGTAGAGGCCTACGAGCAGTACTTC	CASSQDLVEAYEQYF
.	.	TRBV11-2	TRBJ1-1	TGTGCCAGCAGCTTAAGGGGGACCTTGAACACTGAAGCTTTCTTT	CASSLRGTLNTEAFF
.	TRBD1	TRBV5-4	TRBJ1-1	TGTGCCAGCAGCTCACCGGGACAGGGGAACACTGAAGCTTTCTTT	CASSSPGQGNTEAFF
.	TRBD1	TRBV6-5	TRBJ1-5	TGTGCCAGCAGCGTAGACAGGGAGTGGGAGCCCCAGCATTTT	CASSVDREWEPQHF
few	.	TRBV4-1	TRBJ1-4	TGCGCCAGCAGCCAGTGGACAGTTGAAAAACTGTTTTTT	CASSQWTVEKLFF
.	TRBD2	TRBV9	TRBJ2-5	TGTGCCAGCAGCCCGACTAGCGGGAGGCCATCGGGGACCCAGTACTTC	CASSPTSGRPSGTQYF
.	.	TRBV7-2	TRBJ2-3	TGTGCCAGCAGCTTAGCCGGGGGCACAGATACGCAGTATTTT	CASSLAGGTDTQYF
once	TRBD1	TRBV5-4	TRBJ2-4	TGTGCCAGCAGCCTCCTGGACAGGGCAGGCAAAAACATTCAGTACTTC	CASSLLDRAGKNIQYF
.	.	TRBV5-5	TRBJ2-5	TGTGCCAGCACCCGAGGGGGGGGCTACCAAGAGACCCAGTACTTC	CASTRGGGYQETQYF
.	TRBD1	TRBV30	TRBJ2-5	TGTGCCTGGAGTAAGCTAATCCGGGACAGACAGGAGACCCAGTACTTC	CAWSKLIRDRQETQYF
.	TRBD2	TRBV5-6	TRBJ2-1	TGTGCCAGCAGCTTGGGGCTAGCGGGGGGTTATAATGAGCAGTTCTTC	CASSLGLAGGYNEQFF
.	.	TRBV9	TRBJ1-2	TGTGCCAGCAGCACGCGGGGTGGCTACACCTTC	CASSTRGGYTF
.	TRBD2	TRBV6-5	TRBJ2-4	TGTGCCAGCAGCCCCCTAGCGGGGGTCTATAACATTCAGTACTTC	CASSPLAGVYNIQYF
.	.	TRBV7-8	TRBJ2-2	TGTGCCAGCAGCTCCTCAGGGGCGGTCGGGGAGCTGTTTTTT	CASSSSGAVGELFF
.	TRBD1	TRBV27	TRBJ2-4	TGTGCCAGCAGTCTGGGGACAGGGGAGGGGGCCAAAAACATTCAGTACTTC	CASSLGTGEGAKNIQYF
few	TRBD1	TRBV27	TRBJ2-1	TGTGCCAGCAGCCGGGACAGGCGATACAATGAGCAGTTCTTC	CASSRDRRYNEQFF
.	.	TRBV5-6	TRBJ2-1	TGTGCCAGCAGCGGAGGGACCATCTACAATGAGCAGTTCTTC	CASSGGTIYNEQFF
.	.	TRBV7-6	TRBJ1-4	TGTGCCAGCAGCTTATCAGGAGGGATTGAAAAACTGTTTTTT	CASSLSGGIEKLFF
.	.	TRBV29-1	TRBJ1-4	TGCAGCGCTGCGGCCGGCGTAAAAAATGAAAAACTGTTTTTT	CSAAAGVKNEKLFF
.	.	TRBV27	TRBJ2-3	TGTGCCAGCAGTTTAGGCGGGGCAGCAGATACGCAGTATTTT	CASSLGGAADTQYF
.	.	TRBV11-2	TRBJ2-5	TGTGCCAGCAGCCTTGGAGCCGGGACCCAGTACTTC	CASSLGAGTQYF
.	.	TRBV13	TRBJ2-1	TGTGCCAGCAGCAAGACTAGTTACAATGAGCAGTTCTTC	CASSKTSYNEQFF
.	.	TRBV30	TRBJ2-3	TGTGCCTGGAGCTTAGGGGGGGACACAGATACGCAGTATTTT	CAWSLGGDTDTQYF
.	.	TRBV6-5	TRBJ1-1	TGTGCCAGCAGTTACCAGAACACTGAAGCTTTCTTT	CASSYQNTEAFF
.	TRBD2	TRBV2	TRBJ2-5	TGTGCCAGCTTAACTAGCGGGGGGAGCGACCAGTACTTC	CASLTSGGSDQYF
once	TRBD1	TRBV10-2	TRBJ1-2	TGCGCCAGCAGTGATCAGGGGGCTTACGGCTACACCTTC	CASSDQGAYGYTF
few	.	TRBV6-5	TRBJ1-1	TGTGCCGCGGTGTCGAACACTGAAGCTTTCTTT	CAAVSNTEAFF
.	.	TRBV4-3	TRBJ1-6	TGCGCCAGCAGCCATCGGGTCTATAATTCACCCCTCCACTTT	CASSHRVYNSPLHF
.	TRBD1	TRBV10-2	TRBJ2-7	TGCGCCAGCACCCTCCCCCCAACCGGGACAGAGACCTACGAGCAGTACTTC	CASTLPPTGTETYEQYF
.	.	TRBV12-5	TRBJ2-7	TGTGCTAGTGGTTTGCCGCAGGGGCCCTACGAGCAGTACTTC	CASGLPQGPYEQYF